This is a list of T cell receptor beta chains from one sample in a study of T cells in Graves' hyperthyroidism and ophthalmopathy. Each CDR3 protein is one row after TCRdb ran MiXCR on the multiplex PCR reads. The sample contains about 200,000 distinct CDR3 sequences, approximately 16% of which appear only once. Sample: blood. These receptor sequences come from a man in his forties with Graves' hyperthyroidism. Both conserved end residues are part of each CDR3. A D gene is named only where the DNA matches it firmly. Part of the rows lack a size; the others show once, few, many or a class for expanded clones.

clone size	V gene	J gene	D gene	CDR3 DNA	CDR3 protein
few	TRBV6-6	TRBJ1-4	-	TGTGCCAGCAGTTACAGGGCCGGAGAAAAACTGTTTTTT	CASSYRAGEKLFF
few	TRBV4-3	TRBJ1-6	-	TGCGCCAGCGGCGAGGGACGATCACCCCTCCACTTT	CASGEGRSPLHF
-	TRBV27	TRBJ1-2	TRBD1	TGTGCCAGCAGTTTTCATCATACAGGGGCAGCTCCTGACTATGGCTACACCTTC	CASSFHHTGAAPDYGYTF
many	TRBV11-2	TRBJ2-3	-	TGTGCCAGCAGCTTAGGCCTCCGGATAGGGACGCAGTATTTT	CASSLGLRIGTQYF
many	TRBV28	TRBJ1-1	TRBD1	TGTGCCAGCAGTTACTCCGGGACAGCGAACACTGAAGCTTTCTTT	CASSYSGTANTEAFF
many	TRBV18	TRBJ1-5	-	TGTGCCAGCTCATCCCAAATGACGGGGCAGCCCCAGCATTTT	CASSSQMTGQPQHF
few	TRBV28	TRBJ2-6	-	TGTGCCACCGGAACGGTCGGGGCTGGGGCCAACGTCCTGACTTTC	CATGTVGAGANVLTF
few	TRBV19	TRBJ1-4	TRBD1	TGTGCCAGTAGTGCAGGGGGCGTTGGAACTAATGAAAAACTGTTTTTT	CASSAGGVGTNEKLFF
few	TRBV11-1	TRBJ2-5	TRBD2	TGTGCCAGCAGCCAACTGACCGGGACTAGCGGGGTGGAGACCCAGTACTTC	CASSQLTGTSGVETQYF
-	TRBV11-3	TRBJ1-1	TRBD1	TGTGCCAGCAGCTTAGAGGGGACAGACACTGAAGCTTTCTTT	CASSLEGTDTEAFF
-	TRBV27	TRBJ1-5	-	TGTGCCAGCAGTGGATTGGGTAAGGGTCAGCCCCAGCATTTT	CASSGLGKGQPQHF
many	TRBV28	TRBJ2-2	TRBD1	TGTGCCAGCCTGACCGACAGGGGTGCCGGGGAGCTGTTTTTT	CASLTDRGAGELFF
many	TRBV6-1	TRBJ2-2	-	TGTGCCAGCAACTCGGACTTCCCGAACACCGGGGAGCTGTTTTTT	CASNSDFPNTGELFF
many	TRBV5-1	TRBJ2-2	-	TGCGCCAGCAGCTTGGTGGCGCGGGGCCCTACCGGGGAGCTGTTTTTT	CASSLVARGPTGELFF
-	TRBV20-1	TRBJ1-2	-	TGCAGTGCCGTACAGGGCGGGTACTATGGCTACACCTTC	CSAVQGGYYGYTF
many	TRBV6-2/TRBV6-3	TRBJ2-5	-	TGTGCCAGCACCTCGGCGGCTACCGGGACCCAGTACTTC	CASTSAATGTQYF
-	TRBV20-1	TRBJ2-2	-	TGCAGTGCCGTAGGGGGGGACTGGACCGGGGAGCTGTTTTTT	CSAVGGDWTGELFF
many	TRBV2	TRBJ2-5	-	TGTGCCAGCAGTGTAAGGTGGGGGGTACAAGAGACCCAGTACTTC	CASSVRWGVQETQYF
few	TRBV6-1	TRBJ2-7	-	TGTGCCAGCAGACCCAGGGGTGGTGAGCAGTACTTC	CASRPRGGEQYF
-	TRBV9	TRBJ2-7	-	TGTGCCAGCACCCCCCAGCTAGCCTCAGCGGCCTACGAGCAGTACTTC	CASTPQLASAAYEQYF
few	TRBV5-1	TRBJ2-7	-	TGCGCCAGCAGCTTGGGGGCAGGTGATATGGAGCAGTACTTC	CASSLGAGDMEQYF
many	TRBV7-2	TRBJ2-7	TRBD2	TGTGCCAGCAGTCCTAGCGGGGGGCATACCTACGAGCAGTACTTC	CASSPSGGHTYEQYF
few	TRBV12-3/TRBV12-4	TRBJ1-2	-	TGTGCCAGCAGCCTCTCGGATAACTATGCCTACACCTTC	CASSLSDNYAYTF
many	TRBV28	TRBJ1-2	-	TGTGCCAGCACTCCGGCGAATTATGGCTACACCTTC	CASTPANYGYTF
many	TRBV3-1	TRBJ2-1	-	TGTGCCAGCAGCCAAGGGGTGGGGAATGAGCAGTTCTTC	CASSQGVGNEQFF
few	TRBV4-2	TRBJ2-1	TRBD2	TGTGCCAGCAGCCAAAGCGGGGGGACTTACAATGAGCAGTTCTTC	CASSQSGGTYNEQFF
many	TRBV28	TRBJ1-2	-	TGTGCCAGCAGCCTCCCGACCGGGGCAGGTGGCTACACCTTC	CASSLPTGAGGYTF
-	TRBV10-2	TRBJ2-6	TRBD1	TGCGCCAGCGGGGACAGTCGTGCCTCTGGGGCCAACGTCCTGACTTTC	CASGDSRASGANVLTF
-	TRBV4-3	TRBJ2-1	-	TGCGCCAGCAGCCAAGGTACTTGGAATGAGCAGTTCTTC	CASSQGTWNEQFF
many	TRBV12-3/TRBV12-4	TRBJ1-1	TRBD1	TGTGCCAGCAGCCCCCGACAGGGGTGGACTGAAGCTTTCTTT	CASSPRQGWTEAFF
-	TRBV20-1	TRBJ2-2	TRBD1	TGCAGTGCTCAGTTCGGGACAGATAACACCGGGGAGCTGTTTTTT	CSAQFGTDNTGELFF
once	TRBV7-2	TRBJ2-1	TRBD2	TGTGCCAGCAGCTGGAAGCGGGAGGGTTTCAATGAGCAGTTCTTC	CASSWKREGFNEQFF
many	TRBV5-5	TRBJ2-3	TRBD2	TGTGCCAGCAGGGGGGGCCGGGGGGGTTCAGATACGCAGTATTTT	CASRGGRGGSDTQYF
few	TRBV5-4	TRBJ2-3	TRBD2	TGTGCCAGCAGCTCCAGGGGAGCGGGGGGACCCACAGATACGCAGTATTTT	CASSSRGAGGPTDTQYF
few	TRBV27	TRBJ2-5	-	TGTGCCAGCAGTTTGGAGCGGGAGACCCAGTACTTC	CASSLERETQYF
many	TRBV5-1	TRBJ2-1	-	TGCGCCAGCACCCGGTGGGGGGCCAAGGATGAGCAGTTCTTC	CASTRWGAKDEQFF